One and the same sample provided the 28 T cell receptor beta chains below, sequenced in a study of T cells in Graves' hyperthyroidism and ophthalmopathy. Researchers amplified the TCR beta CDR3 regions from RNA transcripts. HTBI primers were used for first-round RT-PCR of the TCR CDR3. TCRdb ran MiXCR on the multiplex PCR reads and lists one entry per CDR3 protein. The sample yields over 450,000 distinct CDR3 sequences, under 20% seen once. The sample consisted of blood. The receptors come from a woman under 30 with Graves' ophthalmopathy.

This chain connects TRBV9 to TRBJ1-6, with D tentatively TRBD1 (6 bases). Trimming left V 0 bases short and J 11 bases short, with 12 bases between. The CDR3 runs to 14 residues. The germline V gene has CDR1 SGDLS and CDR2 YYNGEE. The DNA of the CDR3 is TGTGCCAGCAGCGTAGGGCAGGGGATGGCACCCCTCCACTTT. Encoded protein: CASSVGQGMAPLHF.

This clonotype has a count of ten or more. V is TRBV30 and J is TRBJ1-5; D is undetermined. CDR1 GTSNPN and CDR2 SVGIG come from the germline V gene (reference sequence). The V end lost 4 bases, the J end lost 4 bases, and 8 bases lay between the germline ends. This CDR3 has 12 residues. CDR3 coding DNA: TGTGCCTGGAAAGGAGGGAATCAGCCCCAGCATTTT. It codes for CAWKGGNQPQHF.

This clonotype was seen repeatedly, ten times or more. The chain joins TRBV20-1 to TRBJ1-5, with 12 bases fitting TRBD1. V trimming: 2 bases; J trimming: 7 bases; junction bases outside the gene matches: 6. Germline CDR1 and CDR2: DFQATT and SNEGSKA (reference sequence). CDR3 size: 15 residues. The DNA of the CDR3 is TGCAGTGCTAGATCCTCCGGGACAGGGGGCCAGCCCCAGCATTTT. Its translation is CSARSSGTGGQPQHF.

The chain employs TRBV19 and TRBJ2-1, with D possibly called TRBD1 or TRBD2 (5 bases each). V was pared by 3 bases and J by 0 bases, with 18 bases between. The CDR3 length is 18 residues. The germline gives CDR1 LNHDA, CDR2 SQIVND (reference sequence). The CDR3 DNA reads TGTGCCAGTAGTATCGGTTCGGGGCAGGCAAGCTCCTACAATGAGCAGTTCTTC. It translates to CASSIGSGQASSYNEQFF.

This chain links TRBV30 with TRBJ1-1, with D maybe TRBD1 (5 bases). The ends were cut back, 5 bases at V and 7 bases at J, with 11 bases in the middle. Looked up from germline, CDR1 is GTSNPN and CDR2 is SVGIG (reference sequence). The CDR3 has 11 residues. CDR3 loop: CAWGGAGEAFF. The DNA of the CDR3 is TGTGCCTGGGGGGGAGCGGGTGAAGCTTTCTTT.

This chain joins TRBV10-3 and TRBJ2-7; TRBD1 agrees at 11 bases. The germline V gene encodes CDR1 ENHRY and CDR2 SYGVKD. The V gene end was trimmed by 6 bases and the J gene end by 2 bases; junction bases not matched to a gene: 6. This CDR3 contains 15 residues. The CDR3 sequence is CAIRKPGQGAYEQYF. CDR3 sequence (DNA): TGTGCCATCAGGAAGCCGGGACAGGGGGCCTACGAGCAGTACTTC.

Many counts were recorded for this clonotype. The chain joins TRBV5-1 to TRBJ1-1; 8 bases line up with TRBD1. Per germline, CDR1 SGHRS and CDR2 YFSETQ. Losses at the gene ends were 4 bases for V and 6 bases for J; bases not matched to a gene: 5. The CDR3 has 13 amino acids. The CDR3 reads CASSPGQGAEAFF. CDR3 sequence (DNA): TGCGCCAGCAGCCCTGGACAGGGCGCTGAAGCTTTCTTT. The full variable domain, in which reference TRBV5-1 and TRBJ1-1 provide the parts outside the CDR3, is KAGVTQTPRYLIKTRGQQVTLSCSPISGHRSVSWYQQTPGQGLQFLFEYFSETQRNKGNFPGRFSGRQFSNSRSEMNVSTLELGDSALYLCASSPGQGAEAFFGQGTRLTVV.

The sample holds a few counts of this clonotype. The chain uses TRBV5-8 and TRBJ1-1, with D perhaps matching TRBD1 (5 bases). This CDR3 has 13 residues. Germline V gives CDR1 SGHTS, CDR2 YDEGEE. V was shortened by 0 bases and J by 8 bases, with 11 bases between the two germline ends. The CDR3 nucleotides are TGTGCCAGCAGCTTGGAGGGAGGGGCCGAAGCTTTCTTT. This sequence encodes CASSLEGGAEAFF. The variable domain in full, completed from reference TRBV5-8 and TRBJ1-1, reads EAGVTQSPTHLIKTRGQQATLRCSPISGHTSVYWYQQALGLGLQFLLWYDEGEERNRGNFPPRFSGRQFPNYSSELNVNALELEDSALYLCASSLEGGAEAFFGQGTRLTVV.

This chain links TRBV20-1 with TRBJ2-7; 8 positions match TRBD2. Germline assignment: CDR1 DFQATT and CDR2 SNEGSKA (reference sequence). CDR3 length: 15 residues. The V gene end was trimmed by 0 bases and the J gene end by 5 bases; junction bases not matched to a gene: 9. Written as DNA, the CDR3 is TGCAGTGCTAGAGATCTTCCTAGCGGGCGGAACGAGCAGTACTTC. Residues: CSARDLPSGRNEQYF.

The J gene is TRBJ1-1, the V gene TRBV6-2 or TRBV6-3, with D uncertain. The ends were cut back, 2 bases at V and 4 bases at J, with 17 bases in the middle. Looked up from germline, CDR1 is MNHEY and CDR2 is SVGEGT. The CDR3 contains 16 residues. The CDR3 nucleotides read TGTGCCAGCAGTTACGAGCCAGCGTCCTCGAGCACTGAAGCTTTCTTT. Protein: CASSYEPASSSTEAFF.

This clonotype was detected ten times or more. This chain connects TRBV3-1 to TRBJ1-1, with D maybe TRBD1 (6 bases). The CDR3 extends over 14 amino acids. V dropped 4 bases and J dropped 4 bases, with 13 bases sitting between them. Germline V CDR1 and CDR2: LGHDT, YNNKEL (reference sequence). The CDR3 region has the DNA TGTGCCAGCAGCCGGGGCGGGGGGCTCACTGAAGCTTTCTTT. It codes for CASSRGGGLTEAFF.

This clonotype was recorded many times. One end of the junction varies from germline; a read error may be responsible. The chain links TRBV7-7 to TRBJ2-5; D call uncertain. Looked up from germline, CDR1 is SSHAT and CDR2 is FNYEAQ (reference sequence). The CDR3 covers 13 residues. The DNA for the CDR3 is TGTGCTAGCAGCCAAGAGATCCAAGAGACCCAGTACTTC. As protein: CASSQEIQETQYF.

This clonotype was observed many times. The chain has TRBV3-1 and TRBJ1-2, with 8 positions matching TRBD1. With V trimmed by 2 bases and J by 4 bases, 3 bases remained unmatched. Per the germline V gene, CDR1 is LGHDT and CDR2 is YNNKEL (reference sequence). The CDR3 is 14 residues long. The CDR3 loop reads CASSQRTGFYGYTF. The CDR3 nucleotides are TGTGCCAGCAGCCAAAGGACAGGGTTCTATGGCTACACCTTC.

This clonotype was found a few times. The chain links TRBV9 to TRBJ2-2, with unresolved D. The CDR3 totals 16 residues. The V gene's germline CDR1 is SGDLS and CDR2 YYNGEE. The V and J ends lost 0 bases and 2 bases respectively, with 11 bases between them. The CDR3 DNA reads as TGTGCCAGCAGCGTAGGTTTAGGGTCTAACACCGGGGAGCTGTTTTTT. This gives the protein CASSVGLGSNTGELFF.

The table lists this clonotype with a few counts. V gene TRBV27 combines with J gene TRBJ2-7; D is perhaps TRBD1 or TRBD2 (5 bases each). Per germline, CDR1 MNHEY and CDR2 SMNVEV (reference sequence). The CDR3 covers 13 residues. The V and J ends lost 5 bases and 4 bases respectively, with 12 bases between them. The CDR3 DNA sequence: TGTGCCAGCAGTCCAATAGGGGAGTACGAGCAGTACTTC. Its translation is CASSPIGEYEQYF.

This chain joins TRBV19 and TRBJ2-2; 8 bases align to TRBD1. Unmatched junction bases numbered 7, after V lost 5 bases and J lost 8 bases. CDR1 is LNHDA, CDR2 SQIVND, per germline (reference sequence). The CDR3 totals 14 residues. This CDR3 reads CASSSRTGPGELFF. The CDR3 DNA follows: TGTGCCAGTAGTTCACGGACAGGGCCGGGGGAGCTGTTTTTT.

This clonotype has ten or more counts. The chain employs TRBV28 and TRBJ2-7, with 8 bases fitting TRBD1. Germline V gene lookup returns CDR1 MDHEN and CDR2 SYDVKM. J gave up 2 bases and V 6 bases, and 15 bases lay outside the gene matches. The CDR3 has 17 amino acids. The CDR3 sequence: CASSPDRAPFRAYEQYF. The CDR3 nucleotides read TGTGCCAGCAGCCCGGACAGGGCCCCGTTTCGGGCCTACGAGCAGTACTTC. The full variable domain, with the rest looked up from reference TRBV28 and TRBJ2-7, is DVKVTQSSRYLVKRTGEKVFLECVQDMDHENMFWYRQDPGLGLRLIYFSYDVKMKEKGDIPEGYSVSREKKERFSLILESASTNQTSMYLCASSPDRAPFRAYEQYFGPGTRLTVT.

Ten or more counts support this clonotype. The chain employs TRBV4-2 and TRBJ2-5; 11 bases line up with TRBD1. The junction had 5 bases not matched to a gene; V was cut back by 4 bases and J by 4 bases. The CDR3 is 15 amino acids. Germline CDR1 and CDR2: LGHNA and YNFKEQ. CDR3 nucleotide sequence: TGTGCCAGCAGCCTGGGACAGGGGGAAGGAGAGACCCAGTACTTC. It is translated as CASSLGQGEGETQYF.

This clonotype was observed a few times. The V call is TRBV11-2, the J call TRBJ1-2; 10 positions agree with TRBD1. V trimming: 5 bases; J trimming: 4 bases; junction bases outside the gene matches: 7. Germline values: CDR1 SGHAT, CDR2 FQNNGV. The CDR3 totals 15 residues. The DNA for the CDR3 is TGTGCCAGCAGCATCGACAGGGGGCCTGGCTATGGCTACACCTTC. It encodes CASSIDRGPGYGYTF.

This clonotype was observed many times. The chain uses TRBV7-8 and TRBJ2-3; D gene ambiguous. Trimming took off 3 bases at V and 1 base at J, with 8 bases between the two ends. The CDR3 runs 14 residues. Germline values: CDR1 SGHVS, CDR2 FQNEAQ. The CDR3 bases are TGTGCCAGCAGCTTCGGGTGGGGCACAGATACGCAGTATTTT. It codes for CASSFGWGTDTQYF. The entire variable domain, with the rest obtained from reference TRBV7-8 and TRBJ2-3, is as follows: GAGVSQSPRYKVAKRGQDVALRCDPISGHVSLFWYQQALGQGPEFLTYFQNEAQLDKSGLPSDRFFAERPEGSVSTLKIQRTQQEDSAVYLCASSFGWGTDTQYFGPGTRLTVL.

This clonotype was seen at least ten times. The V call is TRBV28, the J call TRBJ2-7; 8 nucleotides line up with TRBD2. CDR1 is MDHEN, CDR2 SYDVKM, per germline. V gave up 7 bases and J gave up 3 bases; unmatched junction bases: 5. The CDR3 runs 13 residues. CDR3 in DNA: TGTGCCAGCACTCAAGCGGGGGTCTACGAGCAGTACTTC. Amino acid sequence: CASTQAGVYEQYF.

This clonotype has just a few counts. The rearrangement joins TRBV4-3 to TRBJ2-7; 9 bases are a match to TRBD1. Germline trimming cut 0 bases from V and 3 bases from J; bases unmatched to any gene: 6. The CDR3 spans 16 residues. In germline, CDR1 is LGHNA, CDR2 YSLEER. The CDR3, as DNA: TGCGCCAGCAGCCAAGACAAACCGGGACAGGGCTACGAGCAGTACTTC. This codes for CASSQDKPGQGYEQYF.

At least ten counts were recorded for this clonotype. The CDR3 DNA reads TGCGCCAGCAGCATCCGTCCAGGAATCGAGCAGTACTTC. This translates into CASSIRPGIEQYF. This chain uses TRBV4-1 with TRBJ2-7, with D uncertain. Between the trimmed V and J ends, which lost 5 bases and 6 bases, there was a span of 14 bases. This CDR3 comprises 13 residues. Germline V gene data show CDR1 as MGHRA and CDR2 as YSYEKL.

This clonotype was counted at least ten times. The chain has TRBV7-2 and TRBJ2-7; 7 bases are a match to TRBD1. This CDR3 is 12 amino acids long. V lost 5 bases to trimming and J lost 6 bases; unmatched junction nucleotides: 4. CDR1 is SGHTA and CDR2 is FQGNSA in the germline V gene. The CDR3 region has the DNA TGTGCCAGCAGCGACAGGGTAATCGAGCAGTACTTC. Its protein product is CASSDRVIEQYF.

The rearrangement uses TRBV7-9 and TRBJ1-1; 11 bases are shared with TRBD1. V was clipped by 4 bases and J by 3 bases; unmatched bases: 10. Germline CDR1 SEHNR, CDR2 FQNEAQ (reference sequence). The CDR3 is made up of 17 amino acids. For the CDR3, the DNA is TGTGCCAGCAGCTCAACCGGGACAGGGGGGGGGTACACTGAAGCTTTCTTT. It codes for CASSSTGTGGGYTEAFF.

Ten or more counts support this clonotype. The chain couples TRBV5-6 to TRBJ2-3; tentatively, D is TRBD2 (6 bases). Germline-derived CDR1 and CDR2 are SGHDT and YYEEEE. Trimming removed 4 bases at V and 4 bases at J, with 13 bases between. The CDR3 is 14 residues long. The CDR3 bases are TGTGCCAGCAGCCTGGGACTTACCCCAGATACGCAGTATTTT. Protein product: CASSLGLTPDTQYF.

This clonotype was picked up a small number of times. The V and J genes are TRBV2 and TRBJ2-7; D not certain. The CDR3 has 11 residues. CDR1 is SNHLY and CDR2 is FYNNEI in the germline V gene. The V end was cut by 7 bases, the J end by 2 bases, with 6 bases between. The CDR3 DNA follows: TGTGCCAGCACTCCAGCCTACGAGCAGTACTTC. Residues: CASTPAYEQYF.

This clonotype was counted ten times or more. The V gene is TRBV20-1, the J gene TRBJ2-3; 14 positions match TRBD2. Germline loops: CDR1 DFQATT, CDR2 SNEGSKA (reference sequence). Germline trimming cut 5 bases from V and 6 bases from J; bases unmatched to any gene: 7. The CDR3 is 15 residues long. The CDR3 DNA reads as TGCAGTGCTCATAGACTAGCGGGGGGGCTTGATACGCAGTATTTT. Translation: CSAHRLAGGLDTQYF.